This TCR beta chain was profiled in a study of T cells in Graves' hyperthyroidism and ophthalmopathy. For the study at large: Peripheral blood was acquired at first diagnosis, ahead of any therapy whatsoever.

Stable hyperthyroidism: no ophthalmopathy progression over 18 months of follow-up. Recently diagnosed hyperthyroidism of less than 2 months' duration affected patients aged 18 to 65. Uncontrolled infection, other autoimmune disease, pregnancy or lactation led to exclusion. This clonotype was counted ten times or more. Amplification of TCR beta CDR3 regions used RNA as the template. HTBI primers drove first-round RT-PCR of the TCR CDR3. TCRdb analysed the multiplex PCR reads with MiXCR anew, one entry per CDR3 protein. Here the sample spans about 480,000 distinct CDR3 sequences, about 15% being singletons. Trimming cost V 5 bases and J 8 bases, with 15 bases left between them. The CDR3 length is 13 residues. From germline, CDR1 is MNHNS and CDR2 SASEGT.

The rearrangement links TRBV6-1 to TRBJ1-2; D is unclear. Sequenced input: blood. The sequence was collected from a woman under 30 with Graves' hyperthyroidism. CDR3 bases: TGTGCCAGCAGTCACTCATCCCCGTCAGGCTACACCTTC. This codes for CASSHSSPSGYTF.